This record concerns one TCR beta chain sequence. In the original analysis: Amplifying reference gene primers gave estimates of nucleated cell counts. The protocol was immunoSEQ multiplex PCR, while the TCRdb copy is restricted to in-frame clones and leaves out a portion. The D gene and trimming were derived from the DNA, and the V and J assignments and clone size from that table. The sample consists of some 53,000 clones, under 90% of them appearing once. This sample is drawn from a study of blood T cell repertoires in COVID-19. Study as a whole: T cells, B-cell-depleted T cells, or PBMCs provided the cDNA or gDNA that served as material.

From germline, CDR1 is MDHEN and CDR2 SYDVKM. CDR3 size: 18 residues. The germline V and J ends were trimmed by 2 bases and 2 bases, with 16 bases remaining between them. The J gene is TRBJ2-6, the V gene TRBV28, with D tentatively TRBD1 (6 bases). Sequencing input: peripheral blood. This TCR was recovered from a man aged 70 or older with acute or convalescent COVID-19. CDR3 in DNA: TGTGCCAGCAGTTTAGGGCGGGCAGGGGCTGCTGGGGCCAACGTCCTGACTTTC. This encodes CASSLGRAGAAGANVLTF.